This TCR beta chain was identified in a study of monozygotic twins with inflammatory bowel disease. General study findings and limits: Treatment differences in immunosuppression may have added variability to the repertoires of patients. Clonotype overlap with others was lower in IBD patients than in healthy twins, a difference that was greatest with disease activity.

Eight separate reactions per sample yielded the cDNA. A template switching step added UMIs, each with a 6-nucleotide sample barcode. For each CDR3 protein, TCRdb gives one entry from its re-call of the 5' RACE reads, without DNA. The specimen's table records 440,000 or so distinct CDR3 sequences. A note on this clonotype: What it binds is not known.

Germline V CDR1 and CDR2: DFQATT, SNEGSKA (reference sequence). This CDR3 is built from 16 residues. V gene TRBV20-1 combines with J gene TRBJ1-5; TCRdb picks TRBD1, but there is no DNA to check that call. The receptor was derived from a human donor with ulcerative colitis or Crohn's disease, or a healthy co-twin of an affected twin (not recorded which). The sequenced sample consisted of blood. The CDR3 loop is CSALDRDPFVNQPQHF.